These T cell receptor beta chains were read from a single sample in a study of cytomegalovirus exposure and HLA in healthy donors. The assay was immunoSEQ multiplex PCR, and TCRdb's table has in-frame clones only and misses some. This sample has more than 140,000 clones, with about 89% found just once. Sample: PBMCs. These receptors were obtained from a woman between 18 and 30 years old in good health and CMV-seropositive. CDR3s include the opening cysteine and the closing phenylalanine or tryptophan. The D gene is left open where the match is weak. Size values are once, few and many counts, or a class for expanded clones, and some rows have none.

-,-,TRBJ1-2,TRBV10-2,CASSGQALYGYTF,TGCGCCAGCAGTGGACAGGCCCTCTATGGCTACACCTTC
-,TRBD1,TRBJ2-5,TRBV6-1,CASRDRGWQETQYF,TGTGCCAGCAGGGACAGGGGATGGCAAGAGACCCAGTACTTC
-,TRBD1,TRBJ1-1,TRBV7-9,CASSPRGWNTEAFF,TGTGCCAGCAGCCCCAGGGGGTGGAACACTGAAGCTTTCTTT
-,-,TRBJ1-5,TRBV4-1,CASSQDPGILFRPQHF,TGCGCCAGCAGCCAAGATCCCGGTATACTTTTTCGGCCCCAGCATTTT
-,-,TRBJ2-5,TRBV6-1,CASSEAGRGWETQYF,TGTGCCAGCAGTGAAGCGGGCAGAGGGTGGGAGACCCAGTACTTC
-,-,TRBJ1-1,TRBV6-6,CASRHQNLRGTEAFF,TGTGCCAGCAGGCACCAAAACCTTCGGGGCACTGAAGCTTTCTTT
-,TRBD2,TRBJ2-1,TRBV5-6,CASSLLAGVGYNEQFF,TGTGCCAGCAGCTTGCTAGCGGGAGTGGGGTACAATGAGCAGTTCTTC
-,-,TRBJ2-1,TRBV5-1,CASSPGLNYNEQFF,TGCGCCAGCAGCCCAGGACTAAATTACAATGAGCAGTTCTTC
-,-,TRBJ1-5,TRBV19,CASSWWAGQPQHF,TGTGCCAGTAGTTGGTGGGCGGGCCAGCCCCAGCATTTT
-,-,TRBJ2-1,TRBV6-4,CASSDNLNNEQFF,TGTGCCAGCAGTGACAACCTAAATAATGAGCAGTTCTTC
-,TRBD1,TRBJ2-1,TRBV9,CASSVVPARTGYNEQFF,TGTGCCAGCAGCGTAGTGCCGGCGAGGACAGGGTACAATGAGCAGTTCTTC
-,-,TRBJ2-5,TRBV10-3,CAIRVGETQYF,TGTGCCATCAGAGTCGGAGAGACCCAGTACTTC
-,TRBD1,TRBJ1-4,TRBV25-1,CASSESGTGPEKLFF,TGTGCCAGCAGTGAATCCGGGACAGGTCCTGAAAAACTGTTTTTT
-,-,TRBJ1-5,TRBV6-5,CAGGRDQPQHF,TGTGCCGGAGGTAGGGATCAGCCCCAGCATTTT
-,-,TRBJ2-1,TRBV21-1,CASSTPSGRCYNEQFF,TGTGCCAGCAGCACCCCTAGCGGGAGGTGCTACAATGAGCAGTTCTTC
-,-,TRBJ2-3,TRBV6-6,CASSYSIGRGDTQYF,TGTGCCAGCAGTTACTCGATCGGGAGAGGCGATACGCAGTATTTT
-,-,TRBJ1-5,TRBV30,CAWDGQGNQPQHF,TGTGCCTGGGACGGCCAGGGCAATCAGCCCCAGCATTTT
-,-,TRBJ2-7,TRBV4-1,CASSQDPEVGNYEQYF,TGCGCCAGCAGCCAAGATCCTGAGGTCGGAAACTACGAGCAGTACTTC
-,TRBD2,TRBJ2-2,TRBV7-3,CASSLGLAGAGELFF,TGTGCCAGCAGCTTGGGACTAGCGGGGGCCGGGGAGCTGTTTTTT
once,TRBD2,TRBJ2-1,TRBV10-1,CASSGLAGEGEQFF,TGCGCCAGCTCTGGACTAGCGGGAGAGGGTGAGCAGTTCTTC
-,-,TRBJ2-7,TRBV21-1,CASSKALSGVAGVKDEQYF,TGTGCCAGCAGCAAAGCGCTTTCGGGAGTAGCGGGAGTAAAAGACGAGCAGTACTTC
-,-,TRBJ2-5,TRBV5-1,CASSLSLAGETQYF,TGCGCCAGCAGCTTGTCACTAGCCGGAGAGACCCAGTACTTC
-,TRBD1,TRBJ1-3,TRBV28,CASSLWTGSSGNTIYF,TGTGCCAGCAGTTTATGGACAGGGTCCTCTGGAAACACCATATATTTT
-,TRBD2,TRBJ2-2,TRBV9,CASSVPGLAGGPRTGELFF,TGTGCCAGCAGCGTTCCGGGACTAGCGGGTGGTCCTCGTACCGGGGAGCTGTTTTTT
-,TRBD1,TRBJ2-7,TRBV5-1,CASSATGTAGYEQYF,TGCGCCAGCAGCGCCACCGGGACAGCAGGCTACGAGCAGTACTTC
-,TRBD1,TRBJ2-1,TRBV5-1,CASTKDRVTEQFF,TGCGCCAGCACCAAGGACAGGGTCACTGAGCAGTTCTTC
-,TRBD2,TRBJ2-3,TRBV28,CASTEGRGRADTQYF,TGTGCCAGCACCGAGGGGAGGGGAAGGGCAGATACGCAGTATTTT
-,-,TRBJ1-4,TRBV19,CASSISVNEKLFF,TGTGCCAGTAGTATCAGTGTTAATGAAAAACTGTTTTTT
-,-,TRBJ2-7,TRBV9,CASSVRDTNSYEQYF,TGTGCCAGCAGCGTCCGGGACACTAACTCCTACGAGCAGTACTTC
few,TRBD2,TRBJ2-1,TRBV23-1,CASSLLAGGNEQFF,TGCGCCAGCAGCCTCCTAGCGGGGGGCAATGAGCAGTTCTTC
-,TRBD1,TRBJ1-3,TRBV2,CASTDQGAAGNTIYF,TGTGCCAGCACTGATCAGGGGGCCGCGGGAAACACCATATATTTT
-,TRBD1,TRBJ1-4,TRBV30,CAWNSPGQVYEKLFF,TGTGCCTGGAACTCGCCCGGACAGGTCTATGAAAAACTGTTTTTT